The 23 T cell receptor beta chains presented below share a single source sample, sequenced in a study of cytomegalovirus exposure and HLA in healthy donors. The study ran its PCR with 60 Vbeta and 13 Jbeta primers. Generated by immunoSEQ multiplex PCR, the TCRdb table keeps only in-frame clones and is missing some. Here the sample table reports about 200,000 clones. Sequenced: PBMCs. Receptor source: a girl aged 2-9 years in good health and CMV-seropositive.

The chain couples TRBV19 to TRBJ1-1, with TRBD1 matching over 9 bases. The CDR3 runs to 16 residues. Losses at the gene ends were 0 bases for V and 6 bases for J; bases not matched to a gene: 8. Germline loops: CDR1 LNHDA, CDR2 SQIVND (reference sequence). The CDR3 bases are TGTGCCAGTAGTATAGATAACCCGACAGGGGGGCCTGAAGCTTTCTTT. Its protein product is CASSIDNPTGGPEAFF.

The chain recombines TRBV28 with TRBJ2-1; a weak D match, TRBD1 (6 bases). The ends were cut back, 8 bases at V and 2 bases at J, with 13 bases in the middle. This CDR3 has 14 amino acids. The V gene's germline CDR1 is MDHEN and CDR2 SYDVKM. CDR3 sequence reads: CASGLTGTYNEQFF. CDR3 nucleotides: TGTGCCAGCGGATTGACAGGAACCTACAATGAGCAGTTCTTC.

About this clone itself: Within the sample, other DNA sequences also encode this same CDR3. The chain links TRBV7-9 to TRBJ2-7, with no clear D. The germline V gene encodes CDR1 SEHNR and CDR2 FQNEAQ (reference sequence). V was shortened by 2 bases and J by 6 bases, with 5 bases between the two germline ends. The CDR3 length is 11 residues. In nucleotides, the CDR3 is TGTGCCAGCAGCTTAAGCTCCGAGCAGTACTTC. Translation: CASSLSSEQYF.

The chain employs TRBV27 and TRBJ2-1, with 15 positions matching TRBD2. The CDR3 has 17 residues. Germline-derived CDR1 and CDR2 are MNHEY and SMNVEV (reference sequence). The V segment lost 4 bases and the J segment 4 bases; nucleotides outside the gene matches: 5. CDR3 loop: CASSWGLAGGIYNEQFF. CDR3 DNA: TGTGCCAGCAGTTGGGGACTAGCGGGAGGAATATACAATGAGCAGTTCTTC.

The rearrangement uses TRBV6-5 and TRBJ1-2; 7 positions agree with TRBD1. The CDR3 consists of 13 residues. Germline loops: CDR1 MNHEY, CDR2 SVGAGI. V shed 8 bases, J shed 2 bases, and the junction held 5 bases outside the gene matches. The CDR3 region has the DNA TGTGCCAGCCAGGGGGGACACAACTATGGCTACACCTTC. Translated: CASQGGHNYGYTF.

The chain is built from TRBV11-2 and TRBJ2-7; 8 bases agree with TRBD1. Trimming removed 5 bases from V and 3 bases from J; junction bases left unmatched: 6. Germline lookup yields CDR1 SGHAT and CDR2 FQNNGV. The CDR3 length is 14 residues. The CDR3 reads CASSVGQGYYEQYF. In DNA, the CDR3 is TGTGCCAGCAGCGTAGGACAGGGTTACTACGAGCAGTACTTC.

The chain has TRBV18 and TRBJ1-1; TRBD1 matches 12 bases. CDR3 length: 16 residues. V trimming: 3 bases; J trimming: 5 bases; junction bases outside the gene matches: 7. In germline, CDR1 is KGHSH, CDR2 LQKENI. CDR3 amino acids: CASSPPGQGAQTEAFF. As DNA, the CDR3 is TGTGCCAGCTCACCCCCGGGACAGGGGGCGCAGACTGAAGCTTTCTTT.

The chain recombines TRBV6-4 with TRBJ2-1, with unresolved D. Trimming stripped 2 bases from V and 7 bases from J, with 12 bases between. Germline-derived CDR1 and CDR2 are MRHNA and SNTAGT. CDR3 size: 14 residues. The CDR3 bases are TGTGCCAGCAGTGACCGAGGCAGAGTTAATGAGCAGTTCTTC. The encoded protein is CASSDRGRVNEQFF.

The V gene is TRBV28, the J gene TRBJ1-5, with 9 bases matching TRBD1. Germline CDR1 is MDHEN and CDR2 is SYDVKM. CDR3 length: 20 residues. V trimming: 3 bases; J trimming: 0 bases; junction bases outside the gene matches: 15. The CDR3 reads CASSFRQGGFTSYSNQPQHF. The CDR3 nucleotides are TGTGCCAGCAGTTTCAGACAGGGGGGATTCACTAGCTATAGCAATCAGCCCCAGCATTTT.

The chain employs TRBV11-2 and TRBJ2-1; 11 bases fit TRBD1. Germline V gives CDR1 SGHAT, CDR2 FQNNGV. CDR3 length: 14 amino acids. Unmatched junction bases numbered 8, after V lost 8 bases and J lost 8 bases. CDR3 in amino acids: CASGIRDRGYEQFF. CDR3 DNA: TGTGCCAGCGGAATCCGGGACAGGGGGTATGAGCAGTTCTTC.

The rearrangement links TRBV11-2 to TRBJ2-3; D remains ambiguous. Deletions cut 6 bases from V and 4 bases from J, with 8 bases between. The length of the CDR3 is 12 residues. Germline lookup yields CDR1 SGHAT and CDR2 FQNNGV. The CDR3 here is CASRQSADTQYF. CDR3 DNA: TGTGCCAGCAGACAGTCGGCAGATACGCAGTATTTT.

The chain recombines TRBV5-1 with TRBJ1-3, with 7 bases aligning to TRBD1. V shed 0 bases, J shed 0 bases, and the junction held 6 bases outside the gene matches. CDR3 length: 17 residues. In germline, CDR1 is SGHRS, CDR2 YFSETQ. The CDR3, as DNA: TGCGCCAGCAGCTTGGGGGCAGGGGGGACCTCTGGAAACACCATATATTTT. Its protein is CASSLGAGGTSGNTIYF.

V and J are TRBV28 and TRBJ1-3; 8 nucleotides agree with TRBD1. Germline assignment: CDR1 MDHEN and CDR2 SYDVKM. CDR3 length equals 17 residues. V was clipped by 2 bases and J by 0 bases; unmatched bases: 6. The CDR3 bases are TGTGCCAGCAGTTTAGGGGCAGGGGGCAGCTCTGGAAACACCATATATTTT. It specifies CASSLGAGGSSGNTIYF.

CDR3 sequence (DNA): TGTGCCACCAGCAGAGCGGGGGGAAGGGGGGGTAAGGGCTATGGCTACACCTTC. Its protein is CATSRAGGRGGKGYGYTF. This sequence joins TRBV15 and TRBJ1-2; D might be TRBD1 (6 bases). Trimming pared 1 base from V and 4 bases from J, leaving 22 bases between. In germline, CDR1 is LNHNV, CDR2 YYDKDF (reference sequence). CDR3 length: 18 amino acids.

As DNA, the CDR3 is TGCAGCGTGGGTACCTCCGGGACAGGGAGACCCTACGAGCAGTACTTC. Translating gives CSVGTSGTGRPYEQYF. The chain recombines TRBV29-1 with TRBJ2-7; 9 nucleotides align to TRBD1. This CDR3 region has 16 residues. Germline-derived CDR1 and CDR2 are SQVTM and ANQGSEA. J gave up 2 bases and V 6 bases, and 14 bases lay outside the gene matches.

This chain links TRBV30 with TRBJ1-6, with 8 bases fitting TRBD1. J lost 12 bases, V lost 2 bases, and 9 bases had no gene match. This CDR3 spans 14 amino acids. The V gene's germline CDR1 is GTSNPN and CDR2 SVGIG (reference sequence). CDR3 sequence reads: CAWSKQGDLLPLHF. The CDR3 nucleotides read TGTGCCTGGAGTAAACAGGGGGATCTTTTACCCCTCCACTTT. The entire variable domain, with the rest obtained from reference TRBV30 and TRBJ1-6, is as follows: SQTIHQWPATLVQPVGSPLSLECTVEGTSNPNLYWYRQAAGRGLQLLFYSVGIGQISSEVPQNLSASRPQDRQFILSSKKLLLSDSGFYLCAWSKQGDLLPLHFGNGTRLTVT.

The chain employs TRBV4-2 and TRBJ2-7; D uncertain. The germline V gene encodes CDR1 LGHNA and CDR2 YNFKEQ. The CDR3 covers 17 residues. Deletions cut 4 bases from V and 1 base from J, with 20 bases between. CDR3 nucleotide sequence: TGTGCCAGCAGCCGTAACCCAAAGACCGCGACATCCTACGAGCAGTACTTC. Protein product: CASSRNPKTATSYEQYF.

The CDR3 loop reads CASSRTGYEQYF. As DNA, the CDR3 is TGTGCCAGCAGCCGAACAGGTTACGAGCAGTACTTC. The chain is built from TRBV7-8 and TRBJ2-7; possible D gene TRBD1, 5 bases. Germline values: CDR1 SGHVS, CDR2 FQNEAQ. The germline V and J ends were trimmed by 5 bases and 4 bases, with 9 bases remaining between them. The CDR3 runs to 12 residues.

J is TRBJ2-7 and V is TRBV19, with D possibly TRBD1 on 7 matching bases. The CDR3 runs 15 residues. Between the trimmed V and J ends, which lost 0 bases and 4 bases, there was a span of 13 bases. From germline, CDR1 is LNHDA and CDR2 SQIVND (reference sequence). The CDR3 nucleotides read TGTGCCAGTAGTATAGAACCGACAGGGAGGTACGAGCAGTACTTC. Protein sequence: CASSIEPTGRYEQYF. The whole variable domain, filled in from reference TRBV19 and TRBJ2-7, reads DGGITQSPKYLFRKEGQNVTLSCEQNLNHDAMYWYRQDPGQGLRLIYYSQIVNDFQKGDIAEGYSVSREKKESFPLTVTSAQKNPTAFYLCASSIEPTGRYEQYFGPGTRLTVT.

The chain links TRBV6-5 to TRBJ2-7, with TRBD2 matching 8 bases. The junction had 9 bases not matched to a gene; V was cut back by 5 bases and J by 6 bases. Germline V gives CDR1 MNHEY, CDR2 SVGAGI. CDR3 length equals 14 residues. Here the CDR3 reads CASSGYGGESEQYF. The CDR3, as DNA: TGTGCCAGCAGTGGCTACGGGGGGGAAAGCGAGCAGTACTTC.

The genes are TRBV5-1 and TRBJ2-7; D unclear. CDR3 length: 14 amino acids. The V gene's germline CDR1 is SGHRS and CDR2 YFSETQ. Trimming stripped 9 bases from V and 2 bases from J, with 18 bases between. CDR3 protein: CATRKASGAYEQYF. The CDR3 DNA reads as TGCGCCACCCGAAAGGCTTCTGGAGCCTACGAGCAGTACTTC.

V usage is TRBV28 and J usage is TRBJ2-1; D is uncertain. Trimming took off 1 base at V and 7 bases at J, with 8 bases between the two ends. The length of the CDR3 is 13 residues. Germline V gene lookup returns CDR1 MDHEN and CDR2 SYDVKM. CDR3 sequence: CASSLLTENEQFF. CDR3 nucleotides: TGTGCCAGCAGTTTATTAACGGAGAATGAGCAGTTCTTC.

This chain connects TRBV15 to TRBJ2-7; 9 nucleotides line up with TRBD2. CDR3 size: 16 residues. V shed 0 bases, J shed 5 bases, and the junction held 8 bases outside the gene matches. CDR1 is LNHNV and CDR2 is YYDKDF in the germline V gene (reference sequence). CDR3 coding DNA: TGTGCCACCAGCAGAGATCTCAGCGGGAGGCTCAACGAGCAGTACTTC. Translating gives CATSRDLSGRLNEQYF.